This T cell receptor (beta chain) came from a study of T-cell reconstitution after alpha-beta-depleted transplantation in children. Library preparation (for TCRbeta) was performed with unique molecular identifiers. Each CDR3 protein gets one entry after TCRdb re-called the PCR reads with MiXCR. The table has roughly 500,000 distinct CDR3 sequences, about an eighth seen once. Germline CDR1 reads KGHSH; CDR2 reads LQKENI. Trimming stripped 3 bases from V and 0 bases from J, with 24 bases between. This CDR3 contains 20 residues. This receptor was identified in a human donor who donated a stem cell graft to a child with combined immunodeficiency. This material consisted of PBMCs from the stem cell graft donor, taken from the stem cell graft. The J gene is TRBJ2-1, the V gene TRBV18; D possibly matches TRBD1 or TRBD2 (6 bases each). This CDR3 reads CASSPGVQGPFGGSYNEQFF. The CDR3 bases are TGTGCCAGCTCACCTGGGGTACAGGGTCCGTTCGGGGGCTCCTACAATGAGCAGTTCTTC.